Listed here are 17 T cell receptor beta chains from one sample, sequenced in a study of CD8+ T cells in alopecia areata. Sequencing used cDNA as its template, made by extracting RNA and reverse transcribing it. Libraries were prepared by immunoSEQ multiplex PCR; TCRdb keeps only in-frame clonotypes and omits some of them. Among some 200,000 clones listed, around 60% were seen once. Indicated treatment: oral pan-JAK inhibitor, 5-10 mg twice daily. This specimen consisted of CD4+ T cells sorted from blood, obtained at week 4, from a patient treated with tofacitinib. These receptors were collected from a human donor with alopecia areata.

This chain joins TRBV29-1 and TRBJ1-1, with D possibly matching TRBD1 (5 bases). In germline, CDR1 is SQVTM, CDR2 ANQGSEA. V lost 5 bases, J lost 3 bases, and 10 bases lay in between. The CDR3 consists of 12 residues. The CDR3 here is CSVWDLYTEAFF. In DNA form, the CDR3 reads TGCAGCGTTTGGGACCTTTACACTGAAGCTTTCTTT.

This clone came up a few times. The chain is built from TRBV30 and TRBJ1-1, with D perhaps matching TRBD1 (5 bases). The germline CDR1 and CDR2 sequences are GTSNPN and SVGIG (reference sequence). The CDR3 runs to 14 residues. Trimming removed 0 bases from V and 1 base from J, with 9 bases in between. The CDR3 loop is CAWSVEGTNTEAFF. CDR3 bases: TGTGCCTGGAGTGTCGAGGGGACGAACACTGAAGCTTTCTTT. The complete variable domain, with remaining parts taken from reference TRBV30 and TRBJ1-1, reads SQTIHQWPATLVQPVGSPLSLECTVEGTSNPNLYWYRQAAGRGLQLLFYSVGIGQISSEVPQNLSASRPQDRQFILSSKKLLLSDSGFYLCAWSVEGTNTEAFFGQGTRLTVV.

This clone was found a few times. The J gene is TRBJ2-1, the V gene TRBV6-5; a possible D gene is TRBD1 (5 bases). The CDR3 extends over 15 amino acids. The V gene's germline CDR1 is MNHEY and CDR2 SVGAGI. V lost 0 bases to trimming and J lost 4 bases, with 10 bases between them. The CDR3 DNA sequence: TGTGCCAGCAGTTACTCCATCGGACAATACAATGAGCAGTTCTTC. Protein: CASSYSIGQYNEQFF.

The chain uses TRBV30 and TRBJ2-2; 14 bases map to TRBD2. J gave up 4 bases and V 6 bases, and 10 bases lay outside the gene matches. This CDR3 spans 17 amino acids. Germline V gives CDR1 GTSNPN, CDR2 SVGIG (reference sequence). The CDR3 bases are TGTGCCTGTGCCCCCTGGACTAGCGGGGGGTCCACCGGGGAGCTGTTTTTT. Translation gives CACAPWTSGGSTGELFF.

The rearrangement joins TRBV5-4 to TRBJ2-7, with 7 bases aligning to TRBD1. Germline lookup yields CDR1 SGHNT and CDR2 YYREEE (reference sequence). J gave up 7 bases and V 2 bases, and 6 bases lay outside the gene matches. The CDR3 covers 13 residues. The CDR3 sequence: CASSFDRAREQYF. The CDR3 DNA reads TGTGCCAGCAGCTTTGACAGGGCGAGGGAGCAGTACTTC.

V gene TRBV5-4 combines with J gene TRBJ2-3, with 7 bases lining up with TRBD2. Losses at the gene ends were 4 bases for V and 4 bases for J; bases not matched to a gene: 6. Per the germline V gene, CDR1 is SGHNT and CDR2 is YYREEE (reference sequence). The CDR3 has 14 amino acids. The DNA of the CDR3 is TGTGCCAGCAGCACAGGACTAGTCTCAGATACGCAGTATTTT. This gives the protein CASSTGLVSDTQYF.

This clone came up a few times. V and J are TRBV30 and TRBJ1-1, with TRBD1 identical over 9 bases. J gave up 4 bases and V 0 bases, and 3 bases lay outside the gene matches. Germline V gene data show CDR1 as GTSNPN and CDR2 as SVGIG (reference sequence). The CDR3 extends over 14 amino acids. The CDR3 spells CAWSVTGGRTEAFF. CDR3 nucleotide sequence: TGTGCCTGGAGTGTCACAGGGGGCCGCACTGAAGCTTTCTTT.

The chain carries TRBV30 and TRBJ2-1; D gene ambiguous. Trimming stripped 3 bases from V and 2 bases from J, with 11 bases between. Germline CDR1 GTSNPN, CDR2 SVGIG (reference sequence). This CDR3 is built from 14 residues. The CDR3 loop is CAWRPLTAYNEQFF. CDR3 nucleotide sequence: TGTGCCTGGAGGCCGTTAACGGCCTACAATGAGCAGTTCTTC. Full variable domain (remainder filled in from reference TRBV30 and TRBJ2-1): SQTIHQWPATLVQPVGSPLSLECTVEGTSNPNLYWYRQAAGRGLQLLFYSVGIGQISSEVPQNLSASRPQDRQFILSSKKLLLSDSGFYLCAWRPLTAYNEQFFGPGTRLTVL.

This rearrangement joins TRBV30 to TRBJ2-1; the D gene could be TRBD1 or TRBD2 (5 bases each). Trimming cost V 5 bases and J 13 bases, with 12 bases left between them. Germline values: CDR1 GTSNPN, CDR2 SVGIG (reference sequence). This CDR3 has 10 amino acids. Written as DNA, the CDR3 is TGTGCCTGGGGGGGTCTAACCCAGTTCTTC. It is translated as CAWGGLTQFF.

This clone was picked up a small number of times. The V gene is TRBV28, the J gene TRBJ1-1, with D possibly matching TRBD1 (5 bases). The CDR3 is 12 residues long. CDR1 MDHEN and CDR2 SYDVKM come from the germline V gene. V dropped 4 bases and J dropped 5 bases, with 8 bases sitting between them. CDR3 residues: CASSSEGTEAFF. CDR3 in DNA: TGTGCCAGCAGTTCCGAGGGGACTGAAGCTTTCTTT.

This clone was found a few times. The chain recombines TRBV6-5 with TRBJ2-5; no clear D gene. In germline, CDR1 is MNHEY, CDR2 SVGAGI. This CDR3 region has 11 residues. Trimming stripped 4 bases from V and 8 bases from J, with 8 bases between. The CDR3 loop reads CASSSAETQYF. For the CDR3, the DNA is TGTGCCAGCAGTTCGGCAGAAACCCAGTACTTC.

The J gene is TRBJ2-1, the V gene TRBV30; TRBD1 might be the D (6 bases). The ends were cut back, 1 base at V and 7 bases at J, with 20 bases in the middle. This CDR3 region has 16 residues. In germline, CDR1 is GTSNPN, CDR2 SVGIG (reference sequence). The CDR3 nucleotides are TGTGCCTGGAGTGCTCGTGGCAGGGGCAGTTGGAATGAGCAGTTCTTC. It specifies CAWSARGRGSWNEQFF.

CDR3 protein: CASSELGYTF. The CDR3 DNA reads TGTGCCAGCAGTGAGTTAGGCTACACCTTC. The rearrangement uses TRBV6-1 and TRBJ1-2; D remains unclear. Germline assignment: CDR1 MNHNS and CDR2 SASEGT. This CDR3 is built from 10 residues. V was trimmed by 3 bases and J by 8 bases, leaving 4 bases between them.

This clone was seen more than once but under ten times. Other DNA sequences in the sample encode the same CDR3. The chain uses TRBV7-9 and TRBJ2-5; no reliable D call. V was clipped by 4 bases and J by 3 bases, with 3 bases between them. Per the germline V gene, CDR1 is SEHNR and CDR2 is FQNEAQ (reference sequence). This CDR3 is 11 amino acids long. The CDR3 DNA sequence: TGTGCCAGCAGCTGGGAAGAGACCCAGTACTTC. It is translated as CASSWEETQYF. Looking up the rest from reference TRBV7-9 and TRBJ2-5 gives the full variable domain: DTGVSQNPRHKITKRGQNVTFRCDPISEHNRLYWYRQTLGQGPEFLTYFQNEAQLEKSRLLSDRFSAERPKGSFSTLEIQRTEQGDSAMYLCASSWEETQYFGPGTRLLVL.

This clone was detected ten times or more. This chain links TRBV28 with TRBJ2-7, with D possibly TRBD1 on 6 matching bases. The CDR3 is made up of 14 amino acids. Trimming removed 1 base from V and 4 bases from J, with 11 bases in between. CDR1 is MDHEN, CDR2 SYDVKM, per germline. CDR3 in amino acids: CASSLLEGVYEQYF. The CDR3 DNA reads TGTGCCAGCAGTTTATTAGAGGGGGTGTACGAGCAGTACTTC.

This chain joins TRBV29-1 and TRBJ1-2, with D unclear. The CDR3 loop spans 12 amino acids. V gave up 8 bases and J gave up 4 bases, with 14 bases separating them. CDR1 SQVTM and CDR2 ANQGSEA come from the germline V gene. The CDR3 reads CSLLRMRYGYTF. The DNA of the CDR3 is TGCAGCCTCTTGAGGATGCGCTATGGCTACACCTTC.

Written as DNA, the CDR3 is TGTGCCTGGTGCGGACAGTGGCATGGCTACACCTTC. Residues: CAWCGQWHGYTF. The chain links TRBV30 to TRBJ1-2; D perhaps matches TRBD1 (6 bases). The V and J ends lost 5 bases and 6 bases respectively, with 13 bases between them. The CDR3 is 12 amino acids. The germline V gene has CDR1 GTSNPN and CDR2 SVGIG (reference sequence).